This T cell receptor (beta chain) was documented in a study of cytomegalovirus exposure and HLA in healthy donors. Whole-study findings and limits: Testing in vitro showed a few CMV-associated chains specific for CMV antigens.

Germline-derived CDR1 and CDR2 are MNHEY and SVGAGI. CDR3 length: 15 amino acids. Trimming took off 6 bases at V and 4 bases at J, with 19 bases between the two ends. The PCR employed 60 Vbeta primers together with 13 Jbeta primers. Clones were read by immunoSEQ multiplex PCR, and TCRdb kept only the in-frame ones, dropping some. The sample has around 110,000 clones; under 80% are singletons. This clone is a singleton in its sample. Antigen unknown. The sequence came from a woman aged 40 to 50 in good health and CMV-seropositive. Sequencing was done on a sample of PBMCs. V gene TRBV6-5 combines with J gene TRBJ2-7; D ambiguous. CDR3 nucleotide sequence: TGTGCCAGCAGCGCCGGCCAGGCAGGAATTTACGAGCAGTACTTC. It specifies CASSAGQAGIYEQYF.